The rows below give T cell receptor beta chains drawn from one sample of a study of cytomegalovirus exposure and HLA in healthy donors. The repertoire was sequenced with immunoSEQ multiplex PCR; TCRdb's copy has only in-frame clones and lacks some. The sample consists of about 200,000 clones, approximately 80% of them appearing once. The sequencing input was PBMCs. These TCRs come from a woman aged 25-40 years in good health and CMV-seropositive. Each CDR3 is given with its conserved first and last residue.

V gene | CDR3 protein
TRBV5-1 | CASSPRGDTEAFF
TRBV7-8 | CASSPQTGGFFYGYTF
TRBV29-1 | CSVGGPGNGELFF
TRBV4-1 | CASSQEQDGYTF
TRBV10-3 | CAISELVGGFYGYTF
TRBV4-2 | CASSQGGDQETQYF
TRBV18 | CASSRGGSGADTQYF
TRBV6-5 | CASSYSKGQHGGYTF
TRBV7-8 | CASSRHTDTIYF
TRBV7-2 | CASSLEAGEGHYEQYF
TRBV9 | CASSVAAGYGYGYTF
TRBV2 | CASSEEGQARGYTF
TRBV15 | CATSGGGFSTDTQYF
TRBV4-3 | CASSPYGTSGRAGELFF
TRBV5-1 | CASSFRPGENSPLHF
TRBV6-6 | CASSYTVDRGDNGYTF
TRBV28 | CASRTYDIQETQYF
TRBV11-2 | CASSLERGTEAFF
TRBV19 | CASRVQEPYEQYF
TRBV11-2 | CASSFSGDTQYF
TRBV6-1 | CASSAYSGGASGELFF
TRBV2 | CASRGDRSNYGYTF
TRBV4-3 | CASSQVSGASYEQYF
TRBV5-1 | CASGEGTPNGGQYF
TRBV11-2 | CASSLTGDYNSPLHF
TRBV5-1 | CASSLATGESSYEQYF
TRBV5-1 | CASRRQANTEAFF
TRBV28 | CASSRSPTRLSSYNEQFF
TRBV6-1 | CASSARNRVNTEAFF
TRBV12-5 | CASGLVLAGGLSTDTQYF
TRBV10-1 | CASSESGAGNTIYF
TRBV28 | CASSFRGRGPSGANVLTF
TRBV28 | CASSSVGRWLNSPLHF
TRBV5-1 | CASSLAAQTGDGYTF
TRBV7-2 | CASSLSFYEQYF